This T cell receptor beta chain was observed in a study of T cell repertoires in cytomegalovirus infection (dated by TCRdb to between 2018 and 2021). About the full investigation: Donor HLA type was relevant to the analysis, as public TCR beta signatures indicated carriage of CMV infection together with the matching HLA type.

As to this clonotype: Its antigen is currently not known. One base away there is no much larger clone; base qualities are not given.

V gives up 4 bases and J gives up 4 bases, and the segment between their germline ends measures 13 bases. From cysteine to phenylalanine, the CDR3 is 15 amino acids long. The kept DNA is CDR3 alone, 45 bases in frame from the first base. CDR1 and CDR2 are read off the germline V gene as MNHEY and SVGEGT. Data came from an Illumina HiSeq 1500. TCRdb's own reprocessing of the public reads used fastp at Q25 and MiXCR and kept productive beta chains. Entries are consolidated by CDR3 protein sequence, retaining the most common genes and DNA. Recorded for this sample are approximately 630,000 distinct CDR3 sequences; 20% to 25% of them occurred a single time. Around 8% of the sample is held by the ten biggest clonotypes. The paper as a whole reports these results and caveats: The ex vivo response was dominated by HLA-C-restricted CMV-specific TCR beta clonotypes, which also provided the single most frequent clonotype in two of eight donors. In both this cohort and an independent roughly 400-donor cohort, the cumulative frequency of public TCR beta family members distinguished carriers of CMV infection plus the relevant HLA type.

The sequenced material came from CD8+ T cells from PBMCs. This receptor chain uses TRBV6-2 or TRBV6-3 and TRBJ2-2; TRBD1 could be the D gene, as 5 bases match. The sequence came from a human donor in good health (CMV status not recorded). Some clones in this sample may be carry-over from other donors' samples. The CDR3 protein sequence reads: CASSFSLRGTGELFF. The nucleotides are TGTGCCAGCAGTTTCTCCCTAAGGGGCACCGGGGAGCTGTTTTTT.